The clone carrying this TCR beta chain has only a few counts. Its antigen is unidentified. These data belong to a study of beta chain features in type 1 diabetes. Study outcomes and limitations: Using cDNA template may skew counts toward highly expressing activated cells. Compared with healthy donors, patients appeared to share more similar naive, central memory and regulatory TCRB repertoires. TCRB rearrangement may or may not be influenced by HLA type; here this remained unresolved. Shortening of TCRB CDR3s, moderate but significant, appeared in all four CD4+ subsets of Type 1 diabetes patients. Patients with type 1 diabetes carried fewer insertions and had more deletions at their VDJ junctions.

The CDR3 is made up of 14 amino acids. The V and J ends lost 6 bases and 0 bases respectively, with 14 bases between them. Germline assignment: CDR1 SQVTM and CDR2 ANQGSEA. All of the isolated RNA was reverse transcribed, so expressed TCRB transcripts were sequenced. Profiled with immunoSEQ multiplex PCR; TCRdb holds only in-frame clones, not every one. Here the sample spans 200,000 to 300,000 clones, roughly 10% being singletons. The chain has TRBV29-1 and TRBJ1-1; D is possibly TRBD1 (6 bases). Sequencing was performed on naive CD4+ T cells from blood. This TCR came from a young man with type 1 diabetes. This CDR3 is CSVQTGTMNTEAFF. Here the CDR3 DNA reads TGCAGCGTGCAGACGGGGACAATGAACACTGAAGCTTTCTTT.